This T cell receptor (beta chain) was identified in a study of blood T cell repertoires in COVID-19. Across the whole study: Acute and convalescent COVID-19 samples came from the United States, Italy and Spain.

Germline V gene lookup returns CDR1 SGHDN and CDR2 FVKESK. The CDR3 is made up of 12 amino acids. V gave up 4 bases and J gave up 8 bases, with 8 bases separating them. In the authors' workflow: It was from reference gene primer amplification that nucleated cell counts were estimated. The data were produced by immunoSEQ multiplex PCR, yet TCRdb's version contains in-frame clones alone and is incomplete. V and J calls and clone size follow that table, whereas D and trimming were derived from the DNA. The sample consists of roughly 200,000 clones, 70% to 80% of them appearing once. This sequence originates from a man aged 50 to 60 who had recovered from COVID-19. Sample: peripheral blood. This rearrangement joins TRBV14 to TRBJ2-2; D is unclear. CDR3 coding DNA: TGTGCCAGCAGCCGCTATTTAGGGGAGCTGTTTTTT. This encodes CASSRYLGELFF.